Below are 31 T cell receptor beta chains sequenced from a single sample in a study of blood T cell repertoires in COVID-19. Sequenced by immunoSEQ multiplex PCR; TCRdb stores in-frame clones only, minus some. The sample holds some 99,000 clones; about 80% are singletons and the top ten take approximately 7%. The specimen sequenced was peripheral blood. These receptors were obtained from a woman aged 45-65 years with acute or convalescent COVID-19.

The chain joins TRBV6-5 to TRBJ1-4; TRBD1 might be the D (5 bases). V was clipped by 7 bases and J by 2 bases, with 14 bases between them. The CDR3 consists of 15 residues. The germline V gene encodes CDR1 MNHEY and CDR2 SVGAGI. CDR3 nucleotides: TGTGCCAGCAAAACCGCTCGGGGGACTAATGAAAAACTGTTTTTT. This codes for CASKTARGTNEKLFF.

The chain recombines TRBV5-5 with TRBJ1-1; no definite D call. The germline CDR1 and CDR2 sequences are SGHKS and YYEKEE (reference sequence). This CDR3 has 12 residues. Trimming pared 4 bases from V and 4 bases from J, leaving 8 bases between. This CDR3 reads CASSRGRTEAFF. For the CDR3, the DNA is TGTGCCAGCAGCCGCGGCCGCACTGAAGCTTTCTTT.

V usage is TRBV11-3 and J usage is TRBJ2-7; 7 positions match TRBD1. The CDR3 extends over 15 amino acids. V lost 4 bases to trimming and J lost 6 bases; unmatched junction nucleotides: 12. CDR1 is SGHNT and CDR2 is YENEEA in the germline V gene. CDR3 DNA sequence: TGTGCCAGCAGCTCCACGACAGGGACGGGCAGCGAGCAGTACTTC. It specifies CASSSTTGTGSEQYF.

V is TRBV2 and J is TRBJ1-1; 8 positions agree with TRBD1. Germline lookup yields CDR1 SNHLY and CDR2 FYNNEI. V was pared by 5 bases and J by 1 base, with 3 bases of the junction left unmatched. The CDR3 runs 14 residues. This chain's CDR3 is CASSPGTGNTEAFF. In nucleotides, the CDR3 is TGTGCCAGCAGTCCCGGGACAGGGAACACTGAAGCTTTCTTT.

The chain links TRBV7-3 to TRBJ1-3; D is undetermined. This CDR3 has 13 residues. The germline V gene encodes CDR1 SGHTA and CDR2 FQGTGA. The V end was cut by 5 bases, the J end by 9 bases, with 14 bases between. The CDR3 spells CASSVREETTIYF. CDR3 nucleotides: TGTGCCAGCAGCGTAAGGGAGGAGACCACCATATATTTT.

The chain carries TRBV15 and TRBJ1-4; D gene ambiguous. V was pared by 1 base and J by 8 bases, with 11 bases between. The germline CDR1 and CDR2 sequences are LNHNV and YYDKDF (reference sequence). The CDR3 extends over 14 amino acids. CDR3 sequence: CATSRGSPGEKLFF. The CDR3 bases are TGTGCCACCAGCAGAGGGAGCCCGGGGGAAAAACTGTTTTTT. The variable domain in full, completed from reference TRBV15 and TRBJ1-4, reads DAMVIQNPRYQVTQFGKPVTLSCSQTLNHNVMYWYQQKSSQAPKLLFHYYDKDFNNEADTPDNFQSRRPNTSFCFLDIRSPGLGDTAMYLCATSRGSPGEKLFFGSGTQLSVL.

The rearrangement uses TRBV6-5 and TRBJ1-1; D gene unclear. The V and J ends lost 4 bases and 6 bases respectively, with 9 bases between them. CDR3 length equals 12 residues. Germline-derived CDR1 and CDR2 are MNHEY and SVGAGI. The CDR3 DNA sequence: TGTGCCAGCAGTTTACAGTCCGCTGAAGCTTTCTTT. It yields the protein CASSLQSAEAFF.

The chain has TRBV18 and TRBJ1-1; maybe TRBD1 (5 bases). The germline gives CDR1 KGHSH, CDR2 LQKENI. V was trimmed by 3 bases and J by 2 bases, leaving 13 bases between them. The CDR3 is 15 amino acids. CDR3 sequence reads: CASSPGLPLNTEAFF. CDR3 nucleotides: TGTGCCAGCTCACCGGGGCTTCCTTTAAACACTGAAGCTTTCTTT.

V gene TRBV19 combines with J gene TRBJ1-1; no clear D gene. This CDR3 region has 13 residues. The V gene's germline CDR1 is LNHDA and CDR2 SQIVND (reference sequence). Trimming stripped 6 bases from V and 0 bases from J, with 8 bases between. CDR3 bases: TGTGCCAGTAGCGGTTCCATGAACACTGAAGCTTTCTTT. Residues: CASSGSMNTEAFF. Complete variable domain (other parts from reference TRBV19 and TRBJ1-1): DGGITQSPKYLFRKEGQNVTLSCEQNLNHDAMYWYRQDPGQGLRLIYYSQIVNDFQKGDIAEGYSVSREKKESFPLTVTSAQKNPTAFYLCASSGSMNTEAFFGQGTRLTVV.

In DNA form, the CDR3 reads TGTGCCTGCCACGGAGGATGGAATCAGCCCCAGCATTTT. Encoded protein: CACHGGWNQPQHF. The chain carries TRBV6-5 and TRBJ1-5, with no clear D. The CDR3 consists of 13 residues. V was clipped by 11 bases and J by 4 bases, with 15 bases between them. The germline V gene encodes CDR1 MNHEY and CDR2 SVGAGI.

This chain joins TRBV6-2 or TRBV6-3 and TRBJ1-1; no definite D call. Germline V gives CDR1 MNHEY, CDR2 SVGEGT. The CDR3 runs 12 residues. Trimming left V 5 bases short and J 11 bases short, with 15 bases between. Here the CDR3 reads CASSTGFTHAFF. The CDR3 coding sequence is TGTGCCAGCAGTACGGGATTTACCCACGCTTTCTTT.

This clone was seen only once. The CDR3 loop reads CASRHRGRDEQYF. The CDR3 DNA follows: TGTGCCAGCCGACACAGGGGGCGGGACGAGCAGTACTTC. V gene TRBV6-6 combines with J gene TRBJ2-7, with TRBD1 matching over 9 bases. This CDR3 has 13 amino acids. CDR1 is MNHNY and CDR2 is SVGAGI in the germline V gene (reference sequence). With V trimmed by 8 bases and J by 5 bases, 7 bases remained unmatched.

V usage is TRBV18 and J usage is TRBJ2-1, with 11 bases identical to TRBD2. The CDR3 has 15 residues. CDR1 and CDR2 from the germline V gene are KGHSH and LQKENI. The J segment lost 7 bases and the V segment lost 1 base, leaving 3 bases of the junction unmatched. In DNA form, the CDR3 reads TGTGCCAGCTCACCACAGGGACTAGCGGAAAATGAGCAGTTCTTC. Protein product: CASSPQGLAENEQFF.

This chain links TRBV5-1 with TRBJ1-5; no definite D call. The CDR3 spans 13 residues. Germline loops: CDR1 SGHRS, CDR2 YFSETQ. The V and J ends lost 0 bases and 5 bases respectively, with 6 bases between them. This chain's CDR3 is CASSLGQYQPQHF. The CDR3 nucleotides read TGCGCCAGCAGCTTGGGACAATATCAGCCCCAGCATTTT. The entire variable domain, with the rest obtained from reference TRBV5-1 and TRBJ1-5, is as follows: KAGVTQTPRYLIKTRGQQVTLSCSPISGHRSVSWYQQTPGQGLQFLFEYFSETQRNKGNFPGRFSGRQFSNSRSEMNVSTLELGDSALYLCASSLGQYQPQHFGDGTRLSIL.

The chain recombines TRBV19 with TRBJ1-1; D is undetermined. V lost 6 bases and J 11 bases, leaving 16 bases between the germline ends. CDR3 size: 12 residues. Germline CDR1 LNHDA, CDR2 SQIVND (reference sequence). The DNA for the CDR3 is TGTGCCAGTAGCCCTGTGGCCTCAACGGCTTTCTTT. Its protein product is CASSPVASTAFF.

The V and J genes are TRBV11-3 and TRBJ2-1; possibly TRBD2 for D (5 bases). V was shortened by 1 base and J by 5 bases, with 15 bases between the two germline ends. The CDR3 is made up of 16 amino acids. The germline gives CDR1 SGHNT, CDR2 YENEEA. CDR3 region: CASSLGEGYAHNEQFF. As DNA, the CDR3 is TGTGCCAGCAGCTTAGGAGAGGGCTATGCCCACAATGAGCAGTTCTTC.

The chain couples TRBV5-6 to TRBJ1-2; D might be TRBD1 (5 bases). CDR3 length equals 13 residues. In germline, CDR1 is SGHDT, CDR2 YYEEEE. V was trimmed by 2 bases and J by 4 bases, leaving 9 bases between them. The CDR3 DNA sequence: TGTGCCAGCAGCTTCGAACAGGCCTATGGCTACACCTTC. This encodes CASSFEQAYGYTF.

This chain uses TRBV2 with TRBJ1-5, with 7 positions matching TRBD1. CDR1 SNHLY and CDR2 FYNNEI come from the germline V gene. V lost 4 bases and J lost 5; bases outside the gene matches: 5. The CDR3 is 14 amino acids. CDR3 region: CASSVTGSDQPQHF. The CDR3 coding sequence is TGTGCCAGCAGTGTGACAGGGAGCGATCAGCCCCAGCATTTT.

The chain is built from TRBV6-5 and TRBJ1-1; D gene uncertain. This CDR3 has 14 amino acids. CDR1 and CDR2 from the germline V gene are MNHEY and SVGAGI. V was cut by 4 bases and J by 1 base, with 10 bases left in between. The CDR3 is CASSSPGRNTEAFF. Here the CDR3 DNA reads TGTGCCAGCAGTTCGCCCGGTAGGAACACTGAAGCTTTCTTT.

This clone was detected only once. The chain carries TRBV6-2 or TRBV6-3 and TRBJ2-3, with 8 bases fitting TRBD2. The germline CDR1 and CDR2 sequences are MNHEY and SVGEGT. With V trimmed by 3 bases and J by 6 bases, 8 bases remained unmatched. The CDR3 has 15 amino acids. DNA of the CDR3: TGTGCCAGCAGTTATCTCCGCGGGGGGAGCGATACGCAGTATTTT. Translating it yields CASSYLRGGSDTQYF.

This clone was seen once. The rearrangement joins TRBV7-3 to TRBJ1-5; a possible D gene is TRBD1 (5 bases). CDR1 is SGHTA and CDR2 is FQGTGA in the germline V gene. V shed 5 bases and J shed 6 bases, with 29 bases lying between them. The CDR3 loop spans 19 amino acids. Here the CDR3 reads CASSPSRDLTPRTLQPQHF. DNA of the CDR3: TGTGCCAGCAGCCCCTCCCGGGACTTAACCCCACGAACGCTTCAGCCCCAGCATTTT.

CDR3 DNA: TGTGCAAGTCGCTTAGTTCCCTACCACACAGATACGCAGTATTTT. Translation gives CASRLVPYHTDTQYF. The chain links TRBV12-2 to TRBJ2-3; no check of the table's D call, TRBD2, against the DNA was made. TRBV12-2 is described as a pseudogene. CDR3 length equals 15 residues.

As DNA, the CDR3 is TGTGCCAGCAGCCCCTCCGGGGGGCGCTTCTATGAAGCTTTCTTT. It yields the protein CASSPSGGRFYEAFF. This chain uses TRBV7-6 with TRBJ1-1, with D possibly being TRBD1 (6 bases). The CDR3 spans 15 residues. V was cut by 5 bases and J by 7 bases, with 20 bases left in between. Per the germline V gene, CDR1 is SGHVS and CDR2 is FNYEAQ.

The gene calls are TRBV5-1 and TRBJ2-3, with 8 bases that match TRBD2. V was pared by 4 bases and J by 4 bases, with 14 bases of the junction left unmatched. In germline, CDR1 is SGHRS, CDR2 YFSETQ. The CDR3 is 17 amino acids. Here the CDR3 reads CASSETARSGGSDTQYF. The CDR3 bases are TGCGCCAGCAGCGAAACCGCACGGAGCGGGGGATCAGATACGCAGTATTTT.

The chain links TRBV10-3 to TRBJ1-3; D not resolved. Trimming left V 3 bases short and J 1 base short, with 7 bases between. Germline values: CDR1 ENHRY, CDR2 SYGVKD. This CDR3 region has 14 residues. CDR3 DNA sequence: TGTGCCATCAGTGATCGGGAATCTGGAAACACCATATATTTT. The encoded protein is CAISDRESGNTIYF.

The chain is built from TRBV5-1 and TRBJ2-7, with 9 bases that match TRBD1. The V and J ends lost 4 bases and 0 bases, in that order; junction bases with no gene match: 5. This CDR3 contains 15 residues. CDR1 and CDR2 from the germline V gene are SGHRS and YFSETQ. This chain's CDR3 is CASSPKGQGSYEQYF. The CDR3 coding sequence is TGCGCCAGCAGCCCGAAGGGACAGGGCTCCTACGAGCAGTACTTC. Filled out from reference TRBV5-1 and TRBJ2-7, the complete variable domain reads KAGVTQTPRYLIKTRGQQVTLSCSPISGHRSVSWYQQTPGQGLQFLFEYFSETQRNKGNFPGRFSGRQFSNSRSEMNVSTLELGDSALYLCASSPKGQGSYEQYFGPGTRLTVT.

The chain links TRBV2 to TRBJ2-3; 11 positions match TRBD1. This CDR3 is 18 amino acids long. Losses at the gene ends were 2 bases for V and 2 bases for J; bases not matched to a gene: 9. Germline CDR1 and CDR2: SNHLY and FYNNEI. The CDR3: CASSETRQGQGATDTQYF. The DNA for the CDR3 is TGTGCCAGCAGTGAAACTCGACAAGGACAGGGGGCCACAGATACGCAGTATTTT.

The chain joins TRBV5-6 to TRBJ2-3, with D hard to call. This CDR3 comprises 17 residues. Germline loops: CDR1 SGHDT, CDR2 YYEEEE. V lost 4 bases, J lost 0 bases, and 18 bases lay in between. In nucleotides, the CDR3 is TGTGCCAGCAGCACCCTATCGTTCCAAGAAAGCACAGATACGCAGTATTTT. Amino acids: CASSTLSFQESTDTQYF.

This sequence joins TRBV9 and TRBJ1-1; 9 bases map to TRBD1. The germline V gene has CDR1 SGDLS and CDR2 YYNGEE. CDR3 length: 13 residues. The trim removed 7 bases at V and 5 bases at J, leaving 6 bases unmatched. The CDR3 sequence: CASSGTGLTEAFF. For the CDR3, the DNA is TGTGCCAGCTCCGGGACAGGGTTGACTGAAGCTTTCTTT.

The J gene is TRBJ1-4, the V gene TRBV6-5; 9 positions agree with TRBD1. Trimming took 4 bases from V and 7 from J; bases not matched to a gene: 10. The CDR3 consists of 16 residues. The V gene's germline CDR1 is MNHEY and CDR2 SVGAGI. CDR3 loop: CASSSTGGGAFEKLFF. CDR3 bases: TGTGCCAGCAGTTCTACAGGGGGCGGGGCCTTTGAAAAACTGTTTTTT.

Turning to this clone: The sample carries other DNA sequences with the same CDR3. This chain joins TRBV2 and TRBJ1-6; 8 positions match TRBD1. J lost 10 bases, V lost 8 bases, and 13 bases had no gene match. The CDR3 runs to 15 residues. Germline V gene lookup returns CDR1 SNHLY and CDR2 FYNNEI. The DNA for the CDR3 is TGTGCCAGCTCCCGGGAAACAGGGGGGCGGTCACCCCTCCACTTT. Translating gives CASSRETGGRSPLHF. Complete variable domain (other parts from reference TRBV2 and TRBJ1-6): EPEVTQTPSHQVTQMGQEVILRCVPISNHLYFYWYRQILGQKVEFLVSFYNNEISEKSEIFDDQFSVERPDGSNFTLKIRSTKLEDSAMYFCASSRETGGRSPLHFGNGTRLTVT.